Below, 29 T cell receptor beta chains from the same sample are listed, as sequenced in a study of T cell repertoires in aging, cancer and after chemotherapy. TCR beta rearrangements were amplified from peripheral blood genomic DNA. Rearranged V-D-J TRB sequences were amplified with a mixed TRB-A/B primer pool. TCRdb reanalysed the multiplex PCR reads using MiXCR and keeps one entry per CDR3 protein. Altogether about 10,000 distinct CDR3 sequences are present, around two fifths being singletons, with the ten largest covering under 2%. What was sequenced was blood. The receptors were sampled from a human donor in good health.

The chain joins TRBV12-3 or TRBV12-4 to TRBJ1-6, with D perhaps matching TRBD1 (6 bases). The CDR3 has 15 residues. V shed 5 bases and J shed 8 bases, with 16 bases lying between them. CDR3 amino acids: CASSESTQGYSPLHF. CDR3 in DNA: TGTGCCAGCAGTGAAAGTACACAGGGATATTCACCCCTCCACTTT.

The chain employs TRBV6-5 and TRBJ2-7, with D perhaps matching TRBD1 (5 bases). The ends were cut back, 10 bases at V and 3 bases at J, with 13 bases in the middle. Germline V gene data show CDR1 as MNHEY and CDR2 as SVGAGI. CDR3 length equals 12 residues. The CDR3 reads CATSWGIYEQYF. DNA of the CDR3: TGTGCCACCTCTTGGGGCATCTACGAGCAGTACTTC.

The chain links TRBV30 to TRBJ2-7; perhaps TRBD2 as D (5 bases). The CDR3 has 12 amino acids. CDR1 and CDR2 from the germline V gene are GTSNPN and SVGIG (reference sequence). Trimming pared 3 bases from V and 11 bases from J, leaving 17 bases between. The CDR3 bases are TGTGCCTGGAGACGGGAAGACGGGGTTGAGTACTTC. Translating it yields CAWRREDGVEYF.

With regard to this clonotype: One end of the junction does not line up with germline, which may come from a read error. The chain employs TRBV30 and TRBJ1-1, with 8 nucleotides matching TRBD1. The V gene's germline CDR1 is GTSNPN and CDR2 SVGIG (reference sequence). There are 16 residues in the CDR3. The CDR3 DNA sequence: TGTGCCTGTAGTGTATGGACAGGGTTGAGAGACACTGAAGCTTTCTTT. It codes for CACSVWTGLRDTEAFF.

The sample holds a few counts of this clonotype. This sequence joins TRBV19 and TRBJ2-1, with D possibly matching TRBD2 (6 bases). The CDR3 spans 14 residues. Germline-derived CDR1 and CDR2 are LNHDA and SQIVND (reference sequence). Trimming removed 6 bases at V and 7 bases at J, with 16 bases between. This CDR3 reads CASRTGLRRNEQFF. CDR3 nucleotides: TGTGCCAGTAGGACGGGACTTCGTCGGAATGAGCAGTTCTTC. The full variable domain, in which reference TRBV19 and TRBJ2-1 provide the parts outside the CDR3, is DGGITQSPKYLFRKEGQNVTLSCEQNLNHDAMYWYRQDPGQGLRLIYYSQIVNDFQKGDIAEGYSVSREKKESFPLTVTSAQKNPTAFYLCASRTGLRRNEQFFGPGTRLTVL.

This chain uses TRBV12-3 or TRBV12-4 with TRBJ1-6; 10 positions match TRBD1. The trim removed 3 bases at V and 10 bases at J, leaving 9 bases unmatched. This CDR3 has 16 residues. The CDR3 sequence is CASSFNDRGRWSPLHF. CDR3 coding DNA: TGTGCCAGCAGTTTTAACGACAGGGGGCGGTGGTCACCCCTCCACTTT.

The J gene is TRBJ2-7, the V gene TRBV5-6; 8 bases line up with TRBD2. From germline, CDR1 is SGHDT and CDR2 YYEEEE. V shed 3 bases and J 4 bases; nucleotides not matched to a gene: 9. The CDR3 runs 15 residues. As DNA, the CDR3 is TGTGCCAGCAGCTCCCGGACTAGCTTGAGGTACGAGCAGTACTTC. Protein product: CASSSRTSLRYEQYF.

This clonotype is labeled medium-sized. This chain joins TRBV27 and TRBJ2-7, with a tentative D call TRBD1 (5 bases). CDR3 size: 14 residues. V shed 2 bases and J shed 4 bases, with 12 bases lying between them. Germline V lookup: CDR1 MNHEY, CDR2 SMNVEV (reference sequence). The CDR3 DNA follows: TGTGCCAGCAGTTTAAAAAGGGGCAGGTACGAGCAGTACGTC. Protein: CASSLKRGRYEQYV.

The rearrangement links TRBV6-1 to TRBJ2-2; D is ambiguous. From germline, CDR1 is MNHNS and CDR2 SASEGT. This CDR3 spans 15 amino acids. The ends were cut back, 4 bases at V and 2 bases at J, with 11 bases in the middle. The CDR3 DNA sequence: TGTGCCAGCAGTGCTTCCCCATCTAACACCGGGGAGCTGTTTTTT. Translated, it gives CASSASPSNTGELFF.

This chain joins TRBV11-2 and TRBJ1-3; the D gene is possibly TRBD1 (5 bases). There are 15 residues in the CDR3. Germline CDR1 SGHAT, CDR2 FQNNGV. Trimming left V 6 bases short and J 3 bases short, with 15 bases between. CDR3 sequence: CASSGGLLLGNTIYF. Written as DNA, the CDR3 is TGTGCCAGCAGTGGGGGTTTGCTGCTTGGAAACACCATATATTTT.

This clonotype has a handful of counts. V and J are TRBV7-2 and TRBJ2-7; no reliable D call. Germline V gives CDR1 SGHTA, CDR2 FQGNSA. The CDR3 runs to 13 residues. The germline V and J ends were trimmed by 2 bases and 3 bases, with 8 bases remaining between them. The CDR3 is CASSLSGGYEQYF. CDR3 sequence (DNA): TGTGCCAGCAGCTTATCAGGTGGCTACGAGCAGTACTTC.

J is TRBJ1-5 and V is TRBV20-1, with TRBD1 matching over 9 bases. After removal of 1 base from V and 4 bases from J, the junction contained 5 bases not matched to a gene. Germline V gene lookup returns CDR1 DFQATT and CDR2 SNEGSKA (reference sequence). The CDR3 extends over 15 amino acids. CDR3 in DNA: TGCAGTGCTAGAGCGGGACAGGGCGGGAATCAGCCCCAGCATTTT. Its translation: CSARAGQGGNQPQHF.

V is TRBV7-9 and J is TRBJ1-2; D gene uncertain. Germline CDR1 and CDR2: SEHNR and FQNEAQ (reference sequence). The CDR3 sequence is 12 residues long. The V end lost 1 base, the J end lost 8 bases, and 8 bases lay between the germline ends. This CDR3 reads CASSLDTRGYTF. Written as DNA, the CDR3 is TGTGCCAGCAGCTTAGACACTCGGGGCTACACCTTC.

The chain carries TRBV7-2 and TRBJ2-2, with 11 bases aligning to TRBD2. V gave up 8 bases and J gave up 7 bases; unmatched junction bases: 9. The germline V gene encodes CDR1 SGHTA and CDR2 FQGNSA. This CDR3 is built from 15 residues. The CDR3 DNA sequence: TGTGCCAGCCGACTAGCGGGGACACTCGGCGGGGAGCTGTTTTTT. This sequence encodes CASRLAGTLGGELFF. The complete variable domain, with remaining parts taken from reference TRBV7-2 and TRBJ2-2, reads GAGVSQSPSNKVTEKGKDVELRCDPISGHTALYWYRQSLGQGLEFLIYFQGNSAPDKSGLPSDRFSAERTGGSVSTLTIQRTQQEDSAVYLCASRLAGTLGGELFFGEGSRLTVL.

The V and J genes are TRBV6-5 and TRBJ1-2, with D possibly TRBD1 on 6 matching bases. This CDR3 comprises 16 residues. Germline V lookup: CDR1 MNHEY, CDR2 SVGAGI. V was clipped by 5 bases and J by 2 bases, with 18 bases between them. The CDR3 is CASSPTGTQLNYGYTF. The CDR3 DNA reads TGTGCCAGCAGTCCGACCGGGACACAATTAAACTATGGCTACACCTTC.

The chain recombines TRBV6-5 with TRBJ2-1, with D perhaps matching TRBD1 or TRBD2 (5 bases each). CDR1 is MNHEY, CDR2 SVGAGI, per germline. Trimming left V 0 bases short and J 9 bases short, with 15 bases between. This CDR3 is built from 15 residues. The CDR3 DNA sequence: TGTGCCAGCAGTTACTCGCAGAGGGGATTGGTTGAGCAGTTCTTC. This encodes CASSYSQRGLVEQFF.

This clonotype was picked up a small number of times. The J gene is TRBJ1-4, the V gene TRBV6-5, with a tentative D call TRBD1 (6 bases). Germline V lookup: CDR1 MNHEY, CDR2 SVGAGI. This CDR3 has 14 residues. Trimming took 0 bases from V and 10 from J, leaving 12 bases between them. The DNA for the CDR3 is TGTGCCAGCAGTTACTCCTTGGGGGCGGGAAAACTGTTTTTT. This codes for CASSYSLGAGKLFF.

This clonotype is medium-sized within its sample. J is TRBJ1-2 and V is TRBV29-1; 9 bases line up with TRBD1. The J segment lost 4 bases and the V segment lost 8 bases, leaving 14 bases of the junction unmatched. The CDR3 contains 15 residues. CDR1 and CDR2 from the germline V gene are SQVTM and ANQGSEA. The CDR3 coding sequence is TGCAGCTTCATCGGCGGACAGGGGCCTCTCTATGGCTACACCTTC. Protein: CSFIGGQGPLYGYTF. Using reference TRBV29-1 and TRBJ1-2 for the parts outside the CDR3, the full variable domain is SAVISQKPSRDICQRGTSLTIQCQVDSQVTMMFWYRQQPGQSLTLIATANQGSEATYESGFVIDKFPISRPNLTFSTLTVSNMSPEDSSIYLCSFIGGQGPLYGYTFGSGTRLTVV.

This clonotype appeared a few times. The CDR3 loop reads CASRGRYSGANVLTF. CDR3 sequence (DNA): TGTGCCAGCAGGGGACGGTACTCTGGGGCCAACGTCCTGACTTTC. This chain connects TRBV6-1 to TRBJ2-6; either TRBD1 or TRBD2 may supply D (5 bases each). The CDR3 sequence is 15 residues long. Germline V lookup: CDR1 MNHNS, CDR2 SASEGT. Trimming took 6 bases from V and 0 from J, leaving 9 bases between them.

Only a few counts were recorded for this clonotype. The V gene is TRBV18, the J gene TRBJ1-3; tentatively, D is TRBD1 (5 bases). Germline V lookup: CDR1 KGHSH, CDR2 LQKENI. This CDR3 spans 16 amino acids. V lost 4 bases, J lost 4 bases, and 17 bases lay in between. CDR3 bases: TGTGCCAGCTCACGAGGGCAGGGAGCTTTCGGAAACACCATATATTTT. Residues: CASSRGQGAFGNTIYF.

The J gene is TRBJ1-3, the V gene TRBV11-3; D gene uncertain. The CDR3 contains 17 residues. Germline values: CDR1 SGHNT, CDR2 YENEEA. Trimming stripped 1 base from V and 2 bases from J, with 15 bases between. The DNA for the CDR3 is TGTGCCAGCAGCTTAGGTTTGGGCCACGGTACTGGAAACACCATATATTTT. It specifies CASSLGLGHGTGNTIYF.

This clonotype was found a few times. This chain links TRBV24-1 with TRBJ2-3; a possible D gene is TRBD1 (6 bases). V was trimmed by 7 bases and J by 1 base, leaving 8 bases between them. This CDR3 is built from 13 residues. Germline lookup yields CDR1 KGHDR and CDR2 SFDVKD. The CDR3 loop reads CATSYRGTDTQYF. CDR3 DNA: TGTGCCACCAGCTACAGGGGCACAGATACGCAGTATTTT.

This chain links TRBV12-5 with TRBJ1-5; D is perhaps TRBD1 (5 bases). Germline V gene data show CDR1 as LGHNT and CDR2 as FRNRAP. Trimming removed 1 base at V and 2 bases at J, with 9 bases between. This CDR3 is built from 15 residues. CDR3 sequence (DNA): TGTGCTAGTGGTTTGGACGGGGGTGGCAATCAGCCCCAGCATTTT. This sequence encodes CASGLDGGGNQPQHF.

V and J are TRBV2 and TRBJ1-3; D is unclear. Germline CDR1 is SNHLY and CDR2 is FYNNEI. This CDR3 contains 15 residues. The V and J ends lost 7 bases and 2 bases respectively, with 15 bases between them. The CDR3: CASNTMVRTGNTIYF. In DNA, the CDR3 is TGTGCCAGCAATACCATGGTCAGGACTGGAAACACCATATATTTT.

V usage is TRBV28 and J usage is TRBJ2-5; D may be TRBD1 (5 bases). V dropped 1 base and J dropped 4 bases, with 13 bases sitting between them. The CDR3 length is 15 residues. Per germline, CDR1 MDHEN and CDR2 SYDVKM. CDR3 DNA: TGTGCCAGCAGTTTATCAGGGAAAGGGCCAGAGACCCAGTACTTC. It yields the protein CASSLSGKGPETQYF.

This rearrangement joins TRBV2 to TRBJ1-5; no reliable D call. Germline CDR1 is SNHLY and CDR2 is FYNNEI. V gave up 1 base and J gave up 6 bases, with 7 bases separating them. This CDR3 is 13 amino acids long. The CDR3 DNA reads as TGTGCCAGCAGTGAAGTGTGGGCTCAGCCCCAGCATTTT. Encoded protein: CASSEVWAQPQHF.

In regard to this clonotype: Germline is not matched at one junction end, which may reflect a read error. V and J are TRBV10-2 and TRBJ2-1; no clear D. The CDR3 consists of 11 residues. CDR1 and CDR2 from the germline V gene are WSHSY and SAAADI. The CDR3 reads CAISGSDEQFF. The CDR3 DNA sequence: TGTGCCATCAGTGGCAGCGATGAGCAGTTCTTC.

The chain has TRBV6-1 and TRBJ1-2, with 9 bases lining up with TRBD1. The CDR3 is made up of 15 amino acids. V lost 5 bases to trimming and J lost 5 bases; unmatched junction nucleotides: 9. Germline V gene lookup returns CDR1 MNHNS and CDR2 SASEGT. CDR3 protein: CASSRPGTGLYGYTF. Written as DNA, the CDR3 is TGTGCCAGCAGTCGTCCCGGGACAGGGTTGTATGGCTACACCTTC.

This chain uses TRBV20-1 with TRBJ1-5; no firm D call. The CDR3 covers 14 residues. The germline CDR1 and CDR2 sequences are DFQATT and SNEGSKA (reference sequence). Trimming took 5 bases from V and 2 from J, leaving 13 bases between them. CDR3 amino acids: CSAPTPGGNQPQHF. CDR3 nucleotide sequence: TGCAGTGCTCCTACTCCTGGGGGCAATCAGCCCCAGCATTTT.